The T cell receptor beta chain under discussion was sequenced for a study of cytotoxic CD8 clonotypes in ibrutinib-treated CLL. Per germline, CDR1 SGHAT and CDR2 FQNNGV. Trimming removed 2 bases at V and 2 bases at J, with 5 bases between. CDR3 length: 13 amino acids. This clone was detected a few times. With sequencing, the targeted depth ranged from 1 in 200,000 to 1 in 1 million T cells. Clones were sequenced by immunoSEQ multiplex PCR, and TCRdb holds only the in-frame ones, with some missing. This table holds around 92,000 clones, approximately 77% found once. The chain has TRBV11-2 and TRBJ2-3; D uncertain. This sequence was found in a human donor with chronic lymphocytic leukemia. The sequencing used PBMCs, collected after 24 months of ibrutinib treatment. The CDR3 DNA is TGTGCCAGCAGCTTAATTACCACAGATACGCAGTATTTT. Its translation: CASSLITTDTQYF.